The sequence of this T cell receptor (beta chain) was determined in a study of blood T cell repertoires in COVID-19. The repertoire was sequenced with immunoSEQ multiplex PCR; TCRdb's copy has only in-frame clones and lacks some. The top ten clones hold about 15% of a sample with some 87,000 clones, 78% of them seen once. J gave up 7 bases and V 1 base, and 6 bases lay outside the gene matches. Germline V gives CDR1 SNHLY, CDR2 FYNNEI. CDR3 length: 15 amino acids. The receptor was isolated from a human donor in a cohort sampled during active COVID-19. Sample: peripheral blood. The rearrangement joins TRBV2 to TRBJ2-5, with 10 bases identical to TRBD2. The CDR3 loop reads CASSEELAGVVTQYF. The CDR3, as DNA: TGTGCCAGCAGTGAAGAGCTAGCGGGGGTTGTGACCCAGTACTTC.